This TCR beta chain was found in a study of blood T cell repertoires in COVID-19. Study information: Researchers got acute and convalescent COVID-19 samples from the United States, Italy and Spain.

This clone was detected only once. The CDR3 totals 19 residues. Germline V gene lookup returns CDR1 KGHSH and CDR2 LQKENI. The V end lost 3 bases, the J end lost 8 bases, and 31 bases lay between the germline ends. Original handling: Estimated nucleated cell counts came from reference gene primer amplification. TCRdb's copy holds only in-frame clones and misses some; the assay was immunoSEQ multiplex PCR. V and J calls and clone size are as listed in that table; D and trimming were resolved from the DNA. The sample lists about 45,000 clones, approximately 85% seen once, with 25% to 35% in the top ten.

V usage is TRBV18 and J usage is TRBJ1-2; tentatively, D is TRBD1 (6 bases). This clonotype was sampled from a woman older than 75 with acute or convalescent COVID-19. Sequencing was done on a sample of peripheral blood. CDR3 sequence (DNA): TGTGCCAGCTCACCTCAAATATCCGAATGGGTCAGGGGCCCCCGCGGCTACACCTTC. Translated: CASSPQISEWVRGPRGYTF.